Listed below are T cell receptor beta chains from one sample, sequenced in a study of a mutant IDH1 vaccine in newly diagnosed glioma. These TCRs' antigens remain unknown. Some clones are missing from TCRdb's copy, which holds only in-frame ones; the method was immunoSEQ multiplex PCR. This sample has 37,000 or so clones, with around 85% found just once. This material consisted of PBMCs, taken from a glioma patient whose treatment included an IDH1 peptide vaccine. The receptors derive from a man aged 25-45 years with glioma. CDR3s include the opening cysteine and the closing phenylalanine or tryptophan. Fields, in order: V gene, clone size, CDR3 length, D gene, J gene, CDR3 DNA, CDR3 protein. A D gene is named only where the DNA matches it firmly. Not every row has a clone size; where given, it reads once, few, many or a size class.

>TRBV9|few|19|-|TRBJ1-1
TGTGCCAGCAGCGTAGTTTTTTTGACTTGGGGTTCTGGCCCCGTCGAAGCTTTCTTT
CASSVVFLTWGSGPVEAFF
>TRBV7-9|once|16|-|TRBJ2-1
TGTGCCAGCAGGCCGAAAGGGGGGACTTCCTACAATGAGCAGTTCTTC
CASRPKGGTSYNEQFF
>TRBV30|-|14|-|TRBJ1-6
TGTGCCTGGAGTGAGGGGACTCCGACCGATCCCCTCCACTTT
CAWSEGTPTDPLHF
>TRBV13|-|16|-|TRBJ1-1
TGTGCCAGCAGCTTAGGCGCGAACAGGGAGAACACTGAAGCTTTCTTT
CASSLGANRENTEAFF
>TRBV19|-|14|-|TRBJ1-2
TGTGCCAGTAGTATCAGGGGATCTAACTATGGCTACACCTTC
CASSIRGSNYGYTF
>TRBV30|-|14|-|TRBJ1-4
TGTGCCTGGGCCAACCGGGGGCAGGGGGAAAAACTGTTTTTT
CAWANRGQGEKLFF
>TRBV4-1|few|15|TRBD1|TRBJ1-5
TGCGCCAGCAGTCCATCTCCCAGGGGGCTCCAGCCCCAGCATTTT
CASSPSPRGLQPQHF
>TRBV9|-|15|-|TRBJ2-5
TGTGCCAGCAGCGTAGGGCAGACCCGCCAAGAGACCCAGTACTTC
CASSVGQTRQETQYF
>TRBV19|-|15|TRBD1|TRBJ2-7
TGTGCCAGTAGTATGGGACAGGGGCCCTCCTACGAGCAGTACTTC
CASSMGQGPSYEQYF
>TRBV27|once|15|-|TRBJ2-7
TGTGCCAGCAGTTTCACCGGGCAGCGCTCCTACGAGCAGTACTTC
CASSFTGQRSYEQYF
>TRBV6-1|-|15|-|TRBJ1-6
TGTGCCAGCAGTGAAAATCCCGGAGATAATTCACCCCTCCACTTT
CASSENPGDNSPLHF
>TRBV7-2|-|16|-|TRBJ2-2
TGTGCCAGCAGCTTCCATGGGGGGGGGCGAACCGGGGAGCTGTTTTTT
CASSFHGGGRTGELFF
>TRBV5-6|once|13|-|TRBJ2-7
TGTGCCAGCAGCTTGGGGCGGCGGGACGAGCAGTACTTC
CASSLGRRDEQYF
>TRBV19|-|14|-|TRBJ1-5
TGTGCCAGTAGTGTCCGGGACAGCAATCAGCCCCAGCATTTT
CASSVRDSNQPQHF
>TRBV7-9|-|15|-|TRBJ1-2
TGTGCCAGCAGCTTGAGTGCTCCCGGGATAGGCGGCTACACCTTC
CASSLSAPGIGGYTF
>TRBV25-1|-|13|-|TRBJ1-5
TGTGCCAGCAGTGAAGGCCCAAATCAGCCCCAGCATTTT
CASSEGPNQPQHF
>TRBV6-6|-|14|-|TRBJ2-7
TGTGCCACCGAGGCGGCTAGCCCCTCCTACGAGCAGTACTTC
CATEAASPSYEQYF
>TRBV5-1|few|15|-|TRBJ2-2
TGCGCCAGCAGCAAACAAACGGGCACCACCGGGGAGCTGTTTTTT
CASSKQTGTTGELFF
>TRBV30|-|15|-|TRBJ2-7
TGTGCCTGGAGTGTCTCCTCGGGGGTTTCCTACGAGCAGTACTTC
CAWSVSSGVSYEQYF
>TRBV9|-|14|TRBD2|TRBJ2-7
TGTGCCAGCAGTGCCGGGGGGACGGCCTACGAGCAGTACTTC
CASSAGGTAYEQYF
>TRBV7-8|-|14|-|TRBJ2-7
TGTGCCAGCCAAAGGAGTACTGAAACCTACGAGCAGTACTTC
CASQRSTETYEQYF
>TRBV2|-|16|-|TRBJ2-2
TGTGCCAGCAGCGGCTCCGGGACAACGAACACCGGGGAGCTGTTTTTT
CASSGSGTTNTGELFF
>TRBV5-5|-|16|TRBD1|TRBJ2-7
TGTGCCAGCAGCTTGGCCCCTGGACAGGGCCTCCACGAGCAGTACTTC
CASSLAPGQGLHEQYF
>TRBV29-1|few|15|TRBD1|TRBJ1-5
TGCAGCGTTGAAGAGGGACAGGGGTTGAATCAGCCCCAGCATTTT
CSVEEGQGLNQPQHF
>TRBV5-1|-|15|-|TRBJ2-2
TGCGCCAGCAGCGATCCGACTACGAACACCGGGGAGCTGTTTTTT
CASSDPTTNTGELFF
>TRBV29-1|-|12|TRBD1|TRBJ1-4
TGCAGCGTGGGACAGTCAGACGAAAAACTGTTTTTT
CSVGQSDEKLFF
>TRBV6-6|-|15|TRBD1|TRBJ1-5
TGTGCCAGCAGGATTTCCGGGACAGGTAATCAGCCCCAGCATTTT
CASRISGTGNQPQHF
>TRBV30|-|17|TRBD1|TRBJ1-5
TGTGCCTGGAGCGACAAAAAAGGACAGGTACTAAATCAGCCCCAGCATTTT
CAWSDKKGQVLNQPQHF
>TRBV4-1|-|16|-|TRBJ2-1
TGCGCCAGCAGCCAAATATCTTCGCGGACCTACAATGAGCAGTTCTTC
CASSQISSRTYNEQFF
>TRBV6-6|-|15|TRBD2|TRBJ2-4
TGTGCCAGCAGTTACTCGAAACACCGGGGGGACATTCAGTACTTC
CASSYSKHRGDIQYF
>TRBV11-2|-|15|TRBD1|TRBJ1-1
TGTGCCAGCAGCTTAGCTCGAAGACAGGGTGCTGAAGCTTTCTTT
CASSLARRQGAEAFF